Presented here are 29 T cell receptor beta chains from one specimen sequenced in a study of shared clonotypes between healthy human individuals. Generated by immunoSEQ multiplex PCR, the TCRdb table keeps only in-frame clones and is missing some. The sample yields roughly 1,500,000 clones, about 98.5% seen once. Sequencing used naive CD4+ T cells sorted from blood. The subset is: CD45RA+ positively selected. The receptor set was obtained from a man aged 30 to 39 in good health.

This sequence joins TRBV11-2 and TRBJ2-5; maybe TRBD2 (5 bases). The CDR3 covers 12 residues. Trimming took 5 bases from V and 6 from J, leaving 10 bases between them. Germline CDR1 and CDR2: SGHAT and FQNNGV. As DNA, the CDR3 is TGTGCCAGCAGCCCCCCTAGCCAGACCCAGTACTTC. It specifies CASSPPSQTQYF.

The rearrangement links TRBV25-1 to TRBJ1-3, with a possible D match to TRBD1 (5 bases). Germline CDR1 is MGHDK and CDR2 is SYGVNS. The CDR3 runs to 17 residues. V lost 1 base to trimming and J lost 2 bases, with 15 bases between them. The CDR3 bases are TGTGCCAGCAGTGAATGGGGAGCCCCGGGACCTGGAAACACCATATATTTT. Protein sequence: CASSEWGAPGPGNTIYF.

This clone is a singleton in its sample. The chain employs TRBV14 and TRBJ2-2; D might be TRBD2 (6 bases). Trimming removed 4 bases from V and 4 bases from J, with 19 bases in between. CDR3 length equals 17 residues. Germline CDR1 SGHDN, CDR2 FVKESK. Here the CDR3 reads CASSRAWRGRFTGELFF. CDR3 coding DNA: TGTGCCAGCAGCCGGGCATGGAGAGGGAGGTTCACCGGGGAGCTGTTTTTT. Using reference TRBV14 and TRBJ2-2 for the parts outside the CDR3, the full variable domain is EAGVTQFPSHSVIEKGQTVTLRCDPISGHDNLYWYRRVMGKEIKFLLHFVKESKQDESGMPNNRFLAERTGGTYSTLKVQPAELEDSGVYFCASSRAWRGRFTGELFFGEGSRLTVL.

The chain couples TRBV9 to TRBJ2-1; 10 bases are a match to TRBD2. The CDR3 contains 14 residues. The junction had 8 bases not matched to a gene; V was cut back by 4 bases and J by 10 bases. Germline V gene sequence: CDR1 SGDLS, CDR2 YYNGEE. The CDR3 protein is CASSTSGRGMEQFF. CDR3 DNA sequence: TGTGCCAGCAGCACCAGCGGGAGGGGAATGGAGCAGTTCTTC.

V and J are TRBV6-5 and TRBJ2-3; D is unresolved. Trimming took 6 bases from V and 2 from J, leaving 6 bases between them. Per germline, CDR1 MNHEY and CDR2 SVGAGI. The CDR3 covers 12 residues. The CDR3 reads CASRAPTDTQYF. The CDR3 nucleotides are TGTGCCAGCAGGGCCCCCACAGATACGCAGTATTTT.

The chain links TRBV6-1 to TRBJ2-1; TRBD2 might be the D (5 bases). CDR3 length: 15 residues. Germline values: CDR1 MNHNS, CDR2 SASEGT. V shed 6 bases and J shed 0 bases, with 12 bases lying between them. CDR3 protein: CASSSSGSSYNEQFF. CDR3 bases: TGTGCCAGCAGCTCCTCGGGGAGCTCCTACAATGAGCAGTTCTTC.

About this clone itself: A junction end diverges from the germline sequence, so it may reflect a read error. V and J are TRBV6-5 and TRBJ1-3; no clear D. The CDR3 consists of 14 residues. CDR1 is MNHEY and CDR2 is SVGAGI in the germline V gene. The CDR3 sequence: CASSYFGAGDTIYF. The CDR3 DNA is TGTGCCAGCAGTTACTTCGGAGCTGGAGACACCATATATTTT.

This rearrangement joins TRBV25-1 to TRBJ2-7; D is tentatively TRBD1 or TRBD2 (5 bases each). This CDR3 spans 16 amino acids. Trimming removed 1 base at V and 4 bases at J, with 17 bases between. Germline V gene data show CDR1 as MGHDK and CDR2 as SYGVNS. CDR3 sequence reads: CASSELVSSREYEQYF. As DNA, the CDR3 is TGTGCCAGCAGTGAATTGGTTAGTAGCAGGGAGTACGAGCAGTACTTC.

J is TRBJ2-1 and V is TRBV7-2; D is perhaps TRBD1 (5 bases). The length of the CDR3 is 13 residues. With 5 bases removed from V and 0 bases from J, the gap between germline ends came to 5 bases. CDR1 and CDR2 (germline): SGHTA, FQGNSA. CDR3 in amino acids: CASSDSSYNEQFF. The CDR3 DNA follows: TGTGCCAGCAGCGACAGCTCCTACAATGAGCAGTTCTTC.

This rearrangement joins TRBV7-2 to TRBJ2-7; D call uncertain. This CDR3 is 14 amino acids long. Germline CDR1 and CDR2: SGHTA and FQGNSA. Trimming took off 1 base at V and 2 bases at J, with 9 bases between the two ends. CDR3 protein: CASSLVHITYEQYF. The CDR3 DNA follows: TGTGCCAGCAGCTTAGTACACATCACCTACGAGCAGTACTTC. The full variable domain, in which reference TRBV7-2 and TRBJ2-7 provide the parts outside the CDR3, is GAGVSQSPSNKVTEKGKDVELRCDPISGHTALYWYRQSLGQGLEFLIYFQGNSAPDKSGLPSDRFSAERTGGSVSTLTIQRTQQEDSAVYLCASSLVHITYEQYFGPGTRLTVT.

This clone was detected only a few times. The V gene is TRBV5-4, the J gene TRBJ2-7; 10 bases map to TRBD1. The CDR3 totals 14 residues. V dropped 3 bases and J dropped 2; count of bases not matched to a gene: 2. From germline, CDR1 is SGHNT and CDR2 YYREEE (reference sequence). Here the CDR3 DNA reads TGTGCCAGCAGCTCCGGGACAGGGGCCTACGAGCAGTACTTC. Translating gives CASSSGTGAYEQYF.

The chain joins TRBV11-2 to TRBJ2-1, with TRBD2 matching 9 bases. The CDR3 has 16 amino acids. The germline CDR1 and CDR2 sequences are SGHAT and FQNNGV. V dropped 5 bases and J dropped 4; count of bases not matched to a gene: 9. CDR3 nucleotide sequence: TGTGCCAGCAGCCCGCCAGGGACTAGCCCATACAATGAGCAGTTCTTC. It specifies CASSPPGTSPYNEQFF.

CDR3 sequence (DNA): TGTGCCAGCAGCCCCGACAGTTCACTGAACACCGGGGAGCTGTTTTTT. Translating gives CASSPDSSLNTGELFF. This sequence joins TRBV6-6 and TRBJ2-2; possible D gene TRBD1, 5 bases. This CDR3 is 16 amino acids long. Germline CDR1 reads MNHNY; CDR2 reads SVGAGI (reference sequence). Trimming took 6 bases from V and 1 from J, leaving 15 bases between them.

The gene calls are TRBV2 and TRBJ2-4; maybe TRBD1 (5 bases). V was pared by 1 base and J by 16 bases, with 11 bases between. The CDR3 has 11 amino acids. Germline V lookup: CDR1 SNHLY, CDR2 FYNNEI. For the CDR3, the DNA is TGTGCCAGCAGTGAAGTGCAGGACACCTACTTC. This encodes CASSEVQDTYF.

The DNA of the CDR3 is TGTGCCAGCAGTTTAAGTCAGCACAATCAGCCCCAGCATTTT. This codes for CASSLSQHNQPQHF. The genes are TRBV28 and TRBJ1-5; no reliable D call. The ends were cut back, 2 bases at V and 3 bases at J, with 8 bases in the middle. Germline V gene sequence: CDR1 MDHEN, CDR2 SYDVKM. The CDR3 runs to 14 residues.

The V call is TRBV10-1, the J call TRBJ2-7; 8 bases line up with TRBD2. Unmatched junction bases numbered 5, after V lost 6 bases and J lost 4 bases. Germline values: CDR1 WNHNN, CDR2 SYGVQD (reference sequence). This CDR3 region has 13 residues. The CDR3 here is CASRAGVLYEQYF. The CDR3 nucleotides are TGCGCCAGCAGAGCGGGAGTATTATACGAGCAGTACTTC.

The J gene is TRBJ2-7, the V gene TRBV27; possibly TRBD1 for D (6 bases). This CDR3 comprises 13 residues. V was cut by 6 bases and J by 2 bases, with 11 bases left in between. CDR1 is MNHEY and CDR2 is SMNVEV in the germline V gene (reference sequence). The CDR3 DNA is TGTGCCAGCAGCCGGACAGCAACCTACGAGCAGTACTTC. The encoded protein is CASSRTATYEQYF.

The chain combines TRBV2 with TRBJ2-3; D not resolved. Per the germline V gene, CDR1 is SNHLY and CDR2 is FYNNEI. This CDR3 comprises 15 residues. Trimming shortened V by 10 bases and J by 1 base, and 18 bases separated the two germline ends. Here the CDR3 reads CAIPWAPGRTDTQYF. The CDR3 DNA reads TGTGCCATCCCGTGGGCCCCGGGCCGCACAGATACGCAGTATTTT.

The chain joins TRBV6-1 to TRBJ1-1; a weak D match, TRBD1 (5 bases). The germline V gene encodes CDR1 MNHNS and CDR2 SASEGT. Trimming pared 3 bases from V and 1 base from J, leaving 12 bases between. The CDR3 consists of 15 residues. The CDR3 coding sequence is TGTGCCAGCAGTGACCCGGGGGAGGCGAACACTGAAGCTTTCTTT. Residues: CASSDPGEANTEAFF.

This clone was observed a single time. The gene calls are TRBV10-3 and TRBJ1-2; the match to TRBD1 covers 7 bases. This CDR3 comprises 11 residues. The germline V gene encodes CDR1 ENHRY and CDR2 SYGVKD. The V and J ends lost 3 bases and 14 bases, in that order; junction bases with no gene match: 6. The chain's CDR3 is CAISDPTGSTF. CDR3 DNA: TGTGCCATCAGTGACCCGACAGGGTCGACCTTC.

This sequence joins TRBV11-2 and TRBJ1-1; no clear D. V was shortened by 1 base and J by 0 bases, with 9 bases between the two germline ends. The CDR3 length is 15 residues. The V gene's germline CDR1 is SGHAT and CDR2 FQNNGV. The CDR3 reads CASSLVWAVNTEAFF. In DNA form, the CDR3 reads TGTGCCAGCAGCTTAGTGTGGGCGGTGAACACTGAAGCTTTCTTT.

This clone was detected once. The V call is TRBV27, the J call TRBJ2-1; TRBD2 aligns across 11 bases. The CDR3 is 17 residues long. V lost 2 bases, J lost 3 bases, and 6 bases stayed unmatched. Germline V gene data show CDR1 as MNHEY and CDR2 as SMNVEV (reference sequence). CDR3 sequence: CASSLSSGRVLYNEQFF. CDR3 nucleotides: TGTGCCAGCAGTTTAAGTAGCGGGAGGGTACTCTACAATGAGCAGTTCTTC.

The rearrangement links TRBV10-3 to TRBJ2-7; TRBD2 is a possible D gene (5 bases). The CDR3 is 15 amino acids. The V gene lost 6 bases and the J gene lost 0 bases, with 15 bases spanning the gap. In germline, CDR1 is ENHRY, CDR2 SYGVKD. DNA for the CDR3: TGTGCCATCAGGAGCAGTAACGGGAACTCCTACGAGCAGTACTTC. Residues: CAIRSSNGNSYEQYF.

V usage is TRBV7-3 and J usage is TRBJ2-1; a weak D match, TRBD2 (5 bases). CDR3 length: 13 residues. Trimming cost V 3 bases and J 5 bases, with 8 bases left between them. CDR1 is SGHTA and CDR2 is FQGTGA in the germline V gene. Here the CDR3 DNA reads TGTGCCAGCAGCTTTGCGGGCGACAATGAGCAGTTCTTC. Protein sequence: CASSFAGDNEQFF.

This chain uses TRBV29-1 with TRBJ2-7; 9 nucleotides align to TRBD1. From germline, CDR1 is SQVTM and CDR2 ANQGSEA. The CDR3 sequence is 14 residues long. The V segment lost 4 bases and the J segment 0 bases; nucleotides outside the gene matches: 4. The CDR3 loop is CSVGTGVASYEQYF. The CDR3 DNA is TGCAGCGTTGGGACAGGGGTTGCCTCCTACGAGCAGTACTTC.

In regard to this clone: Other DNA sequences in the same sample also yield this CDR3. The gene calls are TRBV7-2 and TRBJ2-1, with 11 bases aligning to TRBD2. Losses at the gene ends were 1 base for V and 3 bases for J; bases not matched to a gene: 2. CDR1 and CDR2 from the germline V gene are SGHTA and FQGNSA. The CDR3 is 16 residues long. CDR3 residues: CASSLVGTSGYNEQFF. CDR3 sequence (DNA): TGTGCCAGCAGCTTAGTTGGGACTAGCGGCTACAATGAGCAGTTCTTC.

This clone was seen once. This chain uses TRBV6-4 with TRBJ2-1; TRBD2 matches 11 bases. The germline V gene has CDR1 MRHNA and CDR2 SNTAGT. The V segment lost 6 bases and the J segment 1 base; nucleotides outside the gene matches: 5. This CDR3 has 16 amino acids. Here the CDR3 reads CASSAGTSGSYNEQFF. The CDR3 region has the DNA TGTGCCAGCAGCGCCGGGACTAGCGGTTCCTACAATGAGCAGTTCTTC.

V is TRBV25-1 and J is TRBJ2-1; possible D gene TRBD1, 5 bases. The CDR3 is 14 amino acids. Germline values: CDR1 MGHDK, CDR2 SYGVNS. Between the trimmed V and J ends, which lost 8 bases and 7 bases, there was a span of 18 bases. CDR3 nucleotides: TGTGCCAGCGAAGGTCATGGCAGGGTAAATGAGCAGTTCTTC. Its translation is CASEGHGRVNEQFF.

V is TRBV28 and J is TRBJ2-2; D unresolved. V was pared by 3 bases and J by 6 bases, with 8 bases between. The CDR3 contains 13 residues. Germline lookup yields CDR1 MDHEN and CDR2 SYDVKM. The CDR3 loop is CASSLRQAGELFF. In nucleotides, the CDR3 is TGTGCCAGCAGTTTGAGGCAGGCCGGGGAGCTGTTTTTT.